This T cell receptor beta chain is drawn from a study of regulatory T cells in long-lasting Graves disease. Findings and limits, study-wide: Persistent patients shared more public clonotypes (approximately 2,700) than newly diagnosed patients (about 1,000).

V was trimmed by 3 bases and J by 4 bases, leaving 15 bases between them. This CDR3 has 15 residues. The germline V gene has CDR1 SGHTA and CDR2 FQGNSA. Time point here: newly diagnosed GD, antithyroid drugs for less than 3 months. RNA from PBMCs was the source of the TCR library. Arm-PCR of CDR3 regions and iRepertoire HTBI primers were used to build TCR beta libraries. TCRdb used MiXCR to reprocess the multiplex PCR reads, holding one entry per CDR3 protein. The table includes 520,000 or so distinct CDR3 sequences, approximately 12% detected once. This clonotype was counted many times. The target antigen is unknown. These records were also assigned to another study, of T cells in Graves' hyperthyroidism and ophthalmopathy.

This rearrangement joins TRBV7-2 to TRBJ1-2, with D possibly matching TRBD1 (6 bases). The clonotype was recovered from a woman between 25 and 40 years old with Graves disease. The sample in question was peripheral blood mononuclear cells (PBMCs), obtained at new diagnosis, from a patient treated with antithyroid drugs. The CDR3: CASSFRGRSGYGYTF. The CDR3 nucleotides are TGTGCCAGCAGCTTCAGGGGCCGCTCGGGCTATGGCTACACCTTC.